This TCR beta chain is drawn from a study of OX40 agonist ivuxolimab in advanced cancers. The wider study: With ivuxolimab, an agonistic anti-OX40 (CD134) antibody, patients were treated. Overall study results and limits: Among the least clonally expanded were partial responders at 0.1-3.0 mg/kg.

Some clones are missing from TCRdb's copy, which holds only in-frame ones; the method was immunoSEQ multiplex PCR. The table shows about 12,000 clones, with more than 75% occurring only once. This CDR3 is built from 14 residues. The germline gives CDR1 SQVTM, CDR2 ANQGSEA. J lost 3 bases, V lost 5 bases, and 5 bases had no gene match. Regarding this clone: Its antigen is still unknown.

This chain links TRBV29-1 with TRBJ1-5; 9 bases map to TRBD1. This receptor was obtained from an adult with an advanced solid tumor such as melanoma, head and neck, liver or kidney cancer. The sample in question was CD4+ or CD8+ T cells sorted from blood, obtained in a trial of the OX40 agonist ivuxolimab. The CDR3 DNA reads as TGCAGCGTTTGGGACAGGGAATTCAATCAGCCCCAGCATTTT. It specifies CSVWDREFNQPQHF.